This T cell receptor (beta chain) originates from a study of early T cells in non-severe SARS-CoV-2 infection. About the study: Unpaired chains resulted from sequencing bulk RNA of unsorted whole blood. Study findings and constraints: CD4 and private specificities were missed by VDJdb matching, which favored anti-spike CD8 responses.

This clonotype was counted at least ten times. No antigen is known for it. Attachment of unique molecular identifiers was made to individual cDNA molecules. Via MiXCR, TCRdb re-called the 5' RACE reads, giving one row per CDR3 protein. The sample has about 50,000 distinct CDR3 sequences, less than 15% seen once. The TCR comes from an adult who was a healthcare worker with PCR-confirmed SARS-CoV-2 infection or an uninfected control (not recorded which). Input material: whole blood.

In DNA form, the CDR3 reads TGTGCCAGCAGCTTAGCGCAAAGGGCCGGGGAGCTGTTTTTT. Its protein product is CASSLAQRAGELFF. The chain joins TRBV7-2 to TRBJ2-2, with unresolved D. V dropped 0 bases and J dropped 6 bases, with 8 bases sitting between them. The V gene's germline CDR1 is SGHTA and CDR2 FQGNSA. CDR3 length: 14 amino acids.